A single sample gave rise to the 3 T cell receptor beta chains below, sequenced in a study of technical replicates of blood from a handful of donors. The repertoire was sequenced with immunoSEQ multiplex PCR; TCRdb's copy has only in-frame clones and lacks some. The sample includes about 73,000 clones, roughly 93% of them seen just once. The specimen sequenced was T cells isolated from PBMCs. The origin of the receptors is a human donor in good health.

The V and J genes are TRBV6-1 and TRBJ1-1; D is ambiguous. Trimming left V 6 bases short and J 0 bases short, with 11 bases between. The length of the CDR3 is 14 residues. CDR1 is MNHNS and CDR2 is SASEGT in the germline V gene. The CDR3 spells CASRVRYMNTEAFF. CDR3 bases: TGTGCCAGCAGGGTCCGTTACATGAACACTGAAGCTTTCTTT.

The rearrangement uses TRBV6-1 and TRBJ2-7; the match to TRBD1 covers 7 bases. Germline V gene sequence: CDR1 MNHNS, CDR2 SASEGT. The CDR3 contains 14 residues. Trimming cost V 3 bases and J 5 bases; bases outside gene matches: 7. The CDR3 DNA reads as TGTGCCAGCAGTGATGAGACAGGGCGCAACGAGCAGTACTTC. It translates to CASSDETGRNEQYF.

V gene TRBV7-8 combines with J gene TRBJ1-3; D may be TRBD1 (6 bases). V lost 3 bases, J lost 1 base, and 16 bases lay in between. Germline CDR1 SGHVS, CDR2 FQNEAQ. CDR3 length: 17 residues. This CDR3 is CASSFQGFPSSGNTIYF. In DNA, the CDR3 is TGTGCCAGCAGCTTCCAGGGGTTCCCTTCTTCTGGAAACACCATATATTTT.